A selection of T cell receptor beta chains follows, all from one sample in a study of CD4+ T cells in melanoma. Only in-frame clones appear in the TCRdb table, and some are missing; sequencing was by immunoSEQ multiplex PCR. The sample includes under 20,000 clones, 76% seen only once; the top ten take about 12%. The sequenced sample consisted of cells from a culture (not recorded whether cultured in vitro). The source of these receptors is a human donor with melanoma. CDR3s include the opening cysteine and the closing phenylalanine or tryptophan. Fields, in order: D gene, clone size, V gene, J gene, CDR3 DNA, CDR3 protein. A D gene is named only where the DNA matches it firmly. Clone size appears in some rows only: once, few, many, or a class for an expanded clone.

>TRBD1|.|TRBV5-1|TRBJ1-6
TGCGCCAGCTCTTTTTTGGGACAGGGGATGTCACCCCTCCACTTT
CASSFLGQGMSPLHF
>TRBD1|.|TRBV5-5|TRBJ2-7
TGTGCCAGCAGCTTCAACAGGGGCCACGAGCAGTACTTC
CASSFNRGHEQYF
>.|.|TRBV9|TRBJ1-6
TGTGCCAGCAGCGTAGGAGACAGGCCCAATTCACCCCTCCACTTT
CASSVGDRPNSPLHF
>.|once|TRBV28|TRBJ1-6
TGTGCCAGCAGTTTACCCCGACAGGTCGGGCATTCACCCCTCCACTTT
CASSLPRQVGHSPLHF
>.|once|TRBV6-1|TRBJ1-4
TGTGCCAGCAGTTCGGTACCTCCGAAAAAACTGTTTTTT
CASSSVPPKKLFF
>TRBD1|.|TRBV6-1|TRBJ1-4
TGTGCCAGCATGGGACAGATTAATGAAAAACTGTTTTTT
CASMGQINEKLFF
>.|.|TRBV30|TRBJ1-6
TGTGCCTGGAAGTTCCAAAGCTCCTATAATTCACCCCTCCACTTT
CAWKFQSSYNSPLHF
>.|.|TRBV6-5|TRBJ1-1
TGTGCCAGCAGTCCTTTGACAGGCTTCAGGGCTTTCTTT
CASSPLTGFRAFF
>TRBD2|.|TRBV6-6|TRBJ2-1
TGCGCCAGCAGCTGGGACTACTCCTACAATGAGCAGTTCTTC
CASSWDYSYNEQFF
>TRBD1|.|TRBV5-1|TRBJ2-1
TGCGCCAGCAGCGTTACAGGGGGCGTCTACAATGAGCAGTTCTTC
CASSVTGGVYNEQFF
>.|.|TRBV9|TRBJ2-2
TGTGCCAGCAGCGTAGCGGTGAACACCGGGGAGCTGTTTTTT
CASSVAVNTGELFF
>.|few|TRBV5-6|TRBJ1-1
TGTGCCAGCAGCCCCGCCCCCGGGGACACTGAAGCTTTCTTT
CASSPAPGDTEAFF
>.|few|TRBV7-9|TRBJ2-7
TGTGCCAGCAGCCTCCGGGACGGGGCCTACGAGCAGTACTTC
CASSLRDGAYEQYF
>TRBD1|.|TRBV7-6|TRBJ1-5
TGTGCCAGCAGCACAGGGGTAAATCAGCCCCAGCATTTT
CASSTGVNQPQHF
>.|.|TRBV7-9|TRBJ1-5
TGTGCCAGCAGCGCTACAGGGCCTGGGAATCAGCCCCAGCATTTT
CASSATGPGNQPQHF
>.|.|TRBV6-5|TRBJ2-7
TGTGCCAGCAGGACCTCCGTTGGCTACGAGCAGTACTTC
CASRTSVGYEQYF
>.|.|TRBV13|TRBJ1-3
TGTGCCAGCAGCGCCTTCCTGGTCTCTGGAAACACCATATATTTT
CASSAFLVSGNTIYF
>.|.|TRBV5-5|TRBJ2-1
TGTGCCAGCAGCTTGGCGACAGCCTCAGGCAATGAGCAGTTCTTC
CASSLATASGNEQFF
>.|.|TRBV9|TRBJ1-1
TGTGCCAGCAGCGTCGGGAGCATGAACACTGAAGCTTTCTTT
CASSVGSMNTEAFF
>TRBD1|.|TRBV14|TRBJ2-7
TGTGCCAGCAGCCCCCGGACAGGTCTCTCCTACGAGCAGTACTTC
CASSPRTGLSYEQYF
>TRBD1|.|TRBV5-6|TRBJ2-3
TGTGCCAGCAGTTTGAGGCGGACAGGAACAGATACGCAGTATTTT
CASSLRRTGTDTQYF
>.|.|TRBV5-5|TRBJ2-2
TGTGCCAGCAGCCCCTTCGGTGGGACGAACACCGGGGAGCTGTTTTTT
CASSPFGGTNTGELFF
>.|once|TRBV5-1|TRBJ2-5
TGCGCCAGCAGCCGAGAGAGTAAAGAGACCCAGTACTTC
CASSRESKETQYF
>TRBD1|few|TRBV18|TRBJ2-7
TGTGCCAGCTCACCCCAACAGGGGATGGACGAGCAGTACTTC
CASSPQQGMDEQYF
>.|.|TRBV7-8|TRBJ1-3
TGTGCCAGCAGCCGGGAACTCTCTGGAAACACCATATATTTT
CASSRELSGNTIYF
>TRBD2|.|TRBV6-5|TRBJ2-5
TGTGCCAGCAGTAGCTTGGCGGGGGGCCAAGAGACCCAGTACTTC
CASSSLAGGQETQYF
>.|once|TRBV11-2|TRBJ2-3
TGTGCCAGCAGCTCAATGAGGGGGGGATCCCTGGTGTACGATCCGCAGTATTTT
CASSSMRGGSLVYDPQYF
>.|.|TRBV5-1|TRBJ1-2
TGCGCCAGCAGATACGGGACGGATCAGAGAGGCTACACCTTC
CASRYGTDQRGYTF
>TRBD1|once|TRBV19|TRBJ1-6
TGTGCCAGTAGTATCGGGACAGAAAATTCACCCCTCCACTTT
CASSIGTENSPLHF